These 2 T cell receptor beta chains were sequenced from one sample in a study of shared clonotypes between healthy human individuals. Sequenced by immunoSEQ multiplex PCR; TCRdb stores in-frame clones only, minus some. The table shows about 2.3 million clones, with under 95% occurring only once. Sequencing used naive CD4+ T cells from PBMCs. Subset: CD45RA+ positively selected. These receptors were taken from a man aged 18 to 29 in good health. Some clones in this sample may be carry-over from other donors' samples.

This chain uses TRBV5-4 with TRBJ1-2; D possibly corresponds to TRBD1 (5 bases). Germline-derived CDR1 and CDR2 are SGHNT and YYREEE (reference sequence). CDR3 length equals 15 residues. V was clipped by 0 bases and J by 4 bases, with 13 bases between them. CDR3 region: CASSLEVGVGYGYTF. CDR3 coding DNA: TGTGCCAGCAGCTTGGAGGTGGGGGTAGGCTATGGCTACACCTTC.

V and J are TRBV9 and TRBJ2-1; tentatively, D is TRBD1 or TRBD2 (5 bases each). V was clipped by 3 bases and J by 8 bases, with 15 bases between them. The CDR3 is 14 residues long. Germline V CDR1 and CDR2: SGDLS, YYNGEE. CDR3 nucleotide sequence: TGTGCCAGCAGCGCGGGGCCACAATGGGATGAGCAGTTCTTC. The encoded protein is CASSAGPQWDEQFF.